These 10 T cell receptor beta chains originate from one sample sequenced in a study of CD8 T cells in Susac syndrome (dated by TCRdb to about 2019). The protocol used for the library was the immunoSEQ multiplex PCR assay. RNA was extracted using the RNeasy kit, and roughly 0.5 to 1 ug of the RNA was reverse transcribed with random hexamers. The public reads were run again by TCRdb, first through fastp at Q25 and then through MiXCR, and only productive beta chains were kept. Identical CDR3 proteins give one entry, which carries the most common genes and DNA. Counted in this sample were hundreds of thousands of distinct CDR3 sequences; 90% to 95% of them appeared once. Of the sample, approximately 0.072% is held by the ten largest clones. The sample consisted of CD4+ T cells from PBMCs. The receptors come from a human donor with multiple sclerosis.

This chain uses TRBV20-1 with TRBJ1-1; D possibly corresponds to TRBD1 (6 bases). V lost 3 bases, J lost 5 bases, and 13 bases lay in between. Germline V gene data show CDR1 as DFQATT and CDR2 as SNEGSKA (reference sequence). CDR3 length: 13 residues. CDR3 coding DNA: TGCAGTGCTAGTGCCGGGGGGCGAACTGAAGCTTTCTTT. Protein sequence: CSASAGGRTEAFF.

This chain connects TRBV19 to TRBJ1-2; the D is unclear. Trimming shortened V by 7 bases and J by 8 bases, and 26 bases separated the two germline ends. The CDR3 totals 16 residues. Germline values: CDR1 LNHDA, CDR2 SQIVND (reference sequence). Written as DNA, the CDR3 is TGTGCCAGTACCCCCCCTCCCCGCAGTCGGTATCGAGGCTACACCTTC. It is translated as CASTPPPRSRYRGYTF.

The chain carries TRBV12-3 or TRBV12-4 and TRBJ1-1; unclear D gene. The CDR3 spans 14 residues. Trimming took 6 bases from V and 0 from J, leaving 11 bases between them. CDR3 nucleotides: TGTGCCAGCAGCTACCCTCCAATGAACACTGAAGCTTTCTTT. This translates into CASSYPPMNTEAFF.

V is TRBV30 and J is TRBJ2-1; D is undetermined. Germline-derived CDR1 and CDR2 are GTSNPN and SVGIG (reference sequence). V gave up 5 bases and J gave up 8 bases, with 10 bases separating them. The CDR3 has 11 residues. In nucleotides, the CDR3 is TGTGCCTGGGCCACGGGTTATGAGCAGTTCTTC. Amino acid sequence: CAWATGYEQFF.

The rearrangement links TRBV24-1 to TRBJ2-4; 11 bases line up with TRBD1. The length of the CDR3 is 18 residues. CDR1 and CDR2 from the germline V gene are KGHDR and SFDVKD. V lost 5 bases to trimming and J lost 5 bases; unmatched junction nucleotides: 13. This CDR3 is CATSVLLGQGAEENIQYF. The CDR3 DNA reads as TGTGCCACCAGTGTCCTTCTAGGACAGGGGGCCGAGGAAAACATTCAGTACTTC.

The chain is built from TRBV7-6 and TRBJ1-1, with no clear D. CDR3 length: 14 residues. Germline CDR1 reads SGHVS; CDR2 reads FNYEAQ. Between the trimmed V and J ends, which lost 1 base and 1 base, there was a span of 7 bases. CDR3 DNA sequence: TGTGCCAGCAGCTTAGATGCGGGGAACACTGAAGCTTTCTTT. Protein: CASSLDAGNTEAFF.

J is TRBJ2-3 and V is TRBV7-3, with TRBD2 matching 14 bases. V shed 5 bases, J shed 6 bases, and the junction held 10 bases outside the gene matches. Germline V gene data show CDR1 as SGHTA and CDR2 as FQGTGA. This CDR3 contains 17 residues. The CDR3: CASSPQTSGGAKDTQYF. The CDR3 DNA is TGTGCCAGCAGCCCCCAGACTAGCGGGGGGGCTAAGGATACGCAGTATTTT.

The rearrangement joins TRBV12-3 or TRBV12-4 to TRBJ1-1, with 9 bases matching TRBD1. The CDR3 loop spans 14 amino acids. V dropped 6 bases and J dropped 5; count of bases not matched to a gene: 7. The CDR3 reads CASSRTGVGTEAFF. The CDR3 nucleotides read TGTGCCAGCAGCCGGACAGGGGTTGGGACTGAAGCTTTCTTT.

CDR3 in DNA: TGTGCCAGCAGCTCATCGACCTACAATGAGCAGTTCTTC. Protein: CASSSSTYNEQFF. The genes are TRBV6-5 and TRBJ2-1; D gene ambiguous. CDR3 length: 13 residues. The V and J ends lost 6 bases and 2 bases respectively, with 8 bases between them. Germline CDR1 reads MNHEY; CDR2 reads SVGAGI.

The chain employs TRBV2 and TRBJ1-5, with a tentative D call TRBD1 (5 bases). The length of the CDR3 is 15 residues. V was clipped by 4 bases and J by 4 bases, with 14 bases between them. From germline, CDR1 is SNHLY and CDR2 FYNNEI. The CDR3 DNA reads TGTGCCAGCAGTGTCCAAACAGGAACTAATCAGCCCCAGCATTTT. This gives the protein CASSVQTGTNQPQHF.